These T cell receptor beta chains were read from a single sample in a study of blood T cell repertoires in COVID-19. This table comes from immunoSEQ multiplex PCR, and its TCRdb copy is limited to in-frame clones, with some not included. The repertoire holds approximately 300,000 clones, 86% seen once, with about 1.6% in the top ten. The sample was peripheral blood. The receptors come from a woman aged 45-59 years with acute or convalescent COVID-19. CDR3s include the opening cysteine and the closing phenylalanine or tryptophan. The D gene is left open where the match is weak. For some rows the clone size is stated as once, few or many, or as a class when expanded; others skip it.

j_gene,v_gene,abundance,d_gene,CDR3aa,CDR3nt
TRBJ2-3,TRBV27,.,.,CATQSTSTDTQYF,TGTGCCACCCAATCTACTAGCACAGATACGCAGTATTTT
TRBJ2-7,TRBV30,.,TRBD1,CAWRRSGTGVEQYF,TGTGCCTGGCGTCGGTCCGGGACAGGGGTCGAGCAGTACTTC
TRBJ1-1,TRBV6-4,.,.,CATLTGRGNTEAFF,TGTGCCACCCTAACGGGCAGGGGAAACACTGAAGCTTTCTTT
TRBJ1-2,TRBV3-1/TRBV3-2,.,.,CASSQGAQFTYGYTF,TGTGCCAGCAGCCAAGGAGCGCAGTTTACCTATGGCTACACCTTC
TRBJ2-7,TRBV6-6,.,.,CASSLDTSYEQYF,TGTGCCAGCAGTCTGGACACCTCCTACGAGCAGTACTTC
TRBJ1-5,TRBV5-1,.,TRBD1,CASSPGTGTNQPQHF,TGCGCCAGCAGCCCCGGGACAGGGACCAATCAGCCCCAGCATTTT
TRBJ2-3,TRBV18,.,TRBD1,CASSGQGRSTDTQYF,TGTGCCAGCTCGGGACAGGGACGGAGCACAGATACGCAGTATTTT
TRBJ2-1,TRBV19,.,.,CASSIGGLAVFNEQFF,TGTGCCAGTAGTATCGGGGGGCTAGCAGTGTTCAATGAGCAGTTCTTC
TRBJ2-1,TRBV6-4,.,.,CASSAGSYNEQFF,TGTGCCAGCAGTGCCGGGAGCTACAATGAGCAGTTCTTC
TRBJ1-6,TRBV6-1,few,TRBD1,CASSGPLHRGPYNSPLHF,TGTGCCAGCAGTGGGCCCTTACACAGGGGACCCTATAATTCACCCCTCCACTTT
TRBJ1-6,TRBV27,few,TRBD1,CASSQGSRTGSSPLHF,TGTGCCAGCAGCCAGGGTAGCAGGACAGGGTCCTCACCCCTCCACTTT
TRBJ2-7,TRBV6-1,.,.,CASSEGPAYEQYF,TGTGCCAGCAGTGAAGGGCCAGCCTACGAGCAGTACTTC
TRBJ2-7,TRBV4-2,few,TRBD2,CASSQVGSGTTEQYF,TGTGCCAGCAGCCAAGTGGGCAGCGGGACTACCGAGCAGTACTTC
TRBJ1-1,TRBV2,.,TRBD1,CASGIQPNRDRGAGGAFF,TGTGCCAGCGGGATTCAACCAAATCGGGACAGGGGGGCCGGTGGGGCTTTCTTT
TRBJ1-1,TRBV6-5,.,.,CASSYFGRNTEAFF,TGTGCCAGCAGTTACTTCGGTCGCAACACTGAAGCTTTCTTT
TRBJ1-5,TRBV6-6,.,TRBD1,CASSKTGGNQPQHF,TGTGCCAGCAGCAAGACAGGGGGCAACCAGCCCCAGCATTTT
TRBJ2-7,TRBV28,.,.,CASSLFGQDEQYF,TGTGCCAGCAGTTTATTTGGTCAGGACGAGCAGTACTTC
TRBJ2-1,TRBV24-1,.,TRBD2,CATSDPTSGNNEQFF,TGTGCCACCAGTGATCCGACTAGCGGGAACAATGAGCAGTTCTTC
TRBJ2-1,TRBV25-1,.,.,CASSELTSPGSYNEQFF,TGTGCCAGCAGTGAACTAACCTCACCGGGCTCCTACAATGAGCAGTTCTTC
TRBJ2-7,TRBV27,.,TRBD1,CASSRQGPTYEQYF,TGTGCCAGCAGTCGACAGGGCCCAACCTACGAGCAGTACTTC
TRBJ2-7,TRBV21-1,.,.,CASSKVGDRVYEQYF,TGTGCCAGCAGCAAAGTAGGGGACAGGGTGTACGAGCAGTACTTC
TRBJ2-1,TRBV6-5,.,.,CASSTGADSYNEQFF,TGTGCCAGCAGTACAGGTGCGGACTCCTACAATGAGCAGTTCTTC
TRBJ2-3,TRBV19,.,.,CASSIWDTTDTQYF,TGTGCCAGTAGTATATGGGACACCACAGATACGCAGTATTTT
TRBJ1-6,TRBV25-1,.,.,CASRQEGNSPLHF,TGTGCCAGCAGACAGGAGGGAAATTCACCCCTCCACTTT
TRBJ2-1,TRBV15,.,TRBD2,CATSRDGWTSGDNEQFF,TGTGCCACCAGCAGAGATGGTTGGACTAGCGGGGACAATGAGCAGTTCTTC
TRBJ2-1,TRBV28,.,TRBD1,CASRQGTGVNEQFF,TGTGCCAGCAGGCAAGGGACAGGGGTCAATGAGCAGTTCTTC
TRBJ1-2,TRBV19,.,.,CASSIVKGGYGYTF,TGTGCCAGTAGTATAGTTAAAGGCGGCTATGGCTACACCTTC
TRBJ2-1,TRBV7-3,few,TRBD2,CASSPGLAGVREQFF,TGTGCCAGCAGCCCGGGACTAGCGGGAGTGCGTGAGCAGTTCTTC
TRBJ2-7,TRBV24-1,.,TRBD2,CATSSITSGSYEQYF,TGTGCCACCAGCTCGATTACTAGCGGGAGTTACGAGCAGTACTTC
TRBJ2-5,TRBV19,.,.,CASSIVGRSQETQYF,TGTGCCAGTAGTATAGTGGGCAGATCCCAAGAGACCCAGTACTTC
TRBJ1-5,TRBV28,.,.,CASSFGGVGNQPQHF,TGTGCCAGCAGTTTTGGAGGGGTTGGTAATCAGCCCCAGCATTTT
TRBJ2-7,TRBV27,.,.,CASKVRGAPYEQYF,TGTGCCAGCAAGGTCCGCGGGGCCCCCTACGAGCAGTACTTC
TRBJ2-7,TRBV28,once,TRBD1,CASSPGTGGAPYEQYF,TGTGCCAGCAGTCCGGGGACAGGGGGCGCCCCCTACGAGCAGTACTTC
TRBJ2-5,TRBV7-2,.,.,CASSLGRGETQYF,TGTGCCAGCAGCTTAGGCAGGGGAGAGACCCAGTACTTC
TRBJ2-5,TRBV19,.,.,CASSLPRAPQETQYF,TGTGCCAGTAGTCTCCCCAGGGCCCCACAAGAGACCCAGTACTTC
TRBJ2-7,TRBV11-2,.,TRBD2,CASSLGTSGSYEQYF,TGTGCCAGCAGCTTGGGGACTAGCGGGTCCTACGAGCAGTACTTC
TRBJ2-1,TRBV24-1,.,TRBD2,CATNNGGTTYNEQFF,TGTGCCACCAATAACGGGGGGACCACCTACAATGAGCAGTTCTTC
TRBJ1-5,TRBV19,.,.,CASSTPGQRSYNQPQHF,TGTGCCAGTAGTACCCCCGGACAGAGGAGCTACAATCAGCCCCAGCATTTT
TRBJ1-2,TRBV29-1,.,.,CSALQGHYGYTF,TGCAGCGCCCTACAGGGCCACTATGGCTACACCTTC
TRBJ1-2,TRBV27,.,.,CASSLQRGNHYYGYTF,TGTGCCAGCAGTTTACAACGGGGAAATCACTACTATGGCTACACCTTC
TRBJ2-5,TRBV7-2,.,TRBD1,CASSSYRGQETQYF,TGTGCCAGCAGCTCCTACAGGGGACAAGAGACCCAGTACTTC
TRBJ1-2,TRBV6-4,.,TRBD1,CASSERTGSLHGYTF,TGTGCCAGCAGTGAAAGGACAGGGAGTCTTCATGGCTACACCTTC
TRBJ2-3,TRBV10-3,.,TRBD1,CATGQGTDTQYF,TGTGCCACCGGACAGGGAACGGATACGCAGTATTTT
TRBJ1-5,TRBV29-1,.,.,CSVRTGSNQPQHF,TGCAGCGTTCGAACGGGTAGCAATCAGCCCCAGCATTTT
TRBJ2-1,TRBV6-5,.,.,CASNAGPSLNEQFF,TGTGCCAGCAATGCGGGACCGAGCCTCAATGAGCAGTTCTTC
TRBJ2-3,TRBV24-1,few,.,CATTADGAGLEETHTDTQYF,TGTGCCACCACGGCAGACGGCGCAGGATTGGAGGAAACCCACACAGATACGCAGTATTTT
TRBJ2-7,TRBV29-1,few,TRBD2,CSVQDGTSGTEQYF,TGCAGCGTCCAAGATGGGACTAGCGGGACCGAGCAGTACTTC
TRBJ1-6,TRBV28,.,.,CASRSRGNSPLHF,TGTGCCAGCAGATCACGCGGGAATTCACCCCTCCACTTT
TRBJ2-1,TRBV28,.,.,CASSLQGNEQFF,TGTGCCAGCAGCTTACAGGGCAATGAGCAGTTCTTC
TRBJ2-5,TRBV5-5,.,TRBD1,CASSWGTGGRETQYF,TGTGCCAGCAGCTGGGGGACAGGGGGCCGGGAGACCCAGTACTTC
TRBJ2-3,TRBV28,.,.,CASSLGGPRTDTQYF,TGTGCCAGCAGTTTAGGTGGGCCGCGCACAGATACGCAGTATTTT
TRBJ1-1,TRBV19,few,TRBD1,CASSLHPGQGTEAFF,TGTGCCAGTAGTCTCCACCCTGGACAGGGGACTGAAGCTTTCTTT
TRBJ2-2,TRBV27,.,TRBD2,CASSQLAGGPRELFF,TGTGCCAGCAGCCAACTAGCGGGAGGGCCTCGGGAGCTGTTTTTT
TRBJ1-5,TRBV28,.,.,CASTPDGNQPQHF,TGTGCCAGCACTCCCGACGGGAATCAGCCCCAGCATTTT
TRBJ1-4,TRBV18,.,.,CASSPAGRGTNEKLFF,TGTGCCAGCTCACCCGCAGGGCGCGGAACTAATGAAAAACTGTTTTTT
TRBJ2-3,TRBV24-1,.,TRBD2,CATSDPNWAGGPLADTQYF,TGTGCCACCAGTGACCCTAACTGGGCGGGAGGGCCCCTCGCAGATACGCAGTATTTT
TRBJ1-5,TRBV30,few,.,CAWSVREIRNQPQHF,TGTGCCTGGAGTGTAAGGGAGATTAGGAATCAGCCCCAGCATTTT
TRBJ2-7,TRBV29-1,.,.,CSVEGGLSSYEQYF,TGCAGCGTTGAAGGGGGCCTTAGCTCCTACGAGCAGTACTTC
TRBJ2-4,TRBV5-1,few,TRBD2,CASSSGGDYPKNIQYF,TGCGCCAGCAGCTCCGGGGGGGACTATCCCAAAAACATTCAGTACTTC